Here is one T cell receptor (beta chain) with its context. These data come from a study of blood T cell repertoires in COVID-19. In the study overall: Both acute and convalescent COVID-19 samples were obtained from the United States, Italy and Spain.

Germline CDR1 reads SQVTM; CDR2 reads ANQGSEA. Trimming pared 3 bases from V and 3 bases from J, leaving 3 bases between. The CDR3 runs to 11 residues. The authors' processing: The authors estimated nucleated cell counts from reference gene primer amplification. The method was immunoSEQ multiplex PCR; TCRdb's version includes in-frame clones alone and lacks a portion of them. V, J and clone size reflect that table, while D and trimming were determined from the DNA. The table shows about 210,000 clones, with around four fifths occurring only once. During active infection, Seattle patients enrolled and were then monitored through disease.

The chain combines TRBV29-1 with TRBJ2-1, with D unclear. The specimen sequenced was peripheral blood. The TCR originated in a man between 60 and 70 years old with COVID-19, enrolled during active disease. CDR3 sequence reads: CSVDLYNEQFF. As DNA, the CDR3 is TGCAGCGTTGACCTCTACAATGAGCAGTTCTTC.